The clone carrying this T cell receptor (beta chain) appeared a few times. This sample is drawn from a study of T-cell memory formation after mild COVID-19. The CDR3 loop spans 15 amino acids. The germline V gene encodes CDR1 SNHLY and CDR2 FYNNEI. V lost 5 bases, J lost 5 bases, and 13 bases lay in between. TCRdb called the 5' RACE reads again in MiXCR, with one record for every CDR3 protein. The sample contains roughly 610,000 distinct CDR3 sequences, 17% of which appear only once. The chain joins TRBV2 to TRBJ1-6, with D hard to call. The source material was PBMCs or a T cell subset sorted from them (not recorded which). This TCR came from an adult woman who had mild COVID-19 (a few samples of this study predate the infection). Cell type and time point are not known. Here the CDR3 DNA reads TGTGCCAGCAGTCCAAAGAGTGTTAATAATTCACCCCTCCACTTT. This codes for CASSPKSVNNSPLHF.